These T cell receptor beta chains were read from a single sample in a study of shared clonotypes between healthy human individuals. Produced via immunoSEQ multiplex PCR; TCRdb's table is partial and in-frame only. The sample has a few hundred thousand clones; approximately 70% are singletons. The material sequenced was memory CD4+ T cells sorted from blood. The origin of the receptors is a man in his thirties or forties in good health. CDR3s include the opening cysteine and the closing phenylalanine or tryptophan. Some rows mark clone size as missing; the rest say once, few, many or name a class of expanded clone.

clone_size	v_call	cdr3_length	j_call	cdr3_aa
many	TRBV7-6	15	TRBJ2-1	CASSSERESFNEQFF
.	TRBV7-6	12	TRBJ2-1	CASSLAADEQFF
many	TRBV19	13	TRBJ1-2	CASSIGTENGYTF
.	TRBV5-1	15	TRBJ1-5	CASSLGQGNNQPQHF
.	TRBV5-1	15	TRBJ2-7	CASSPGGTSGDEQYF
.	TRBV18	13	TRBJ2-1	CASSLTSNNEQFF
.	TRBV4-3	14	TRBJ2-5	CASSQDIARETQYF
once	TRBV2	14	TRBJ2-5	CASSRLGREETQYF
.	TRBV7-2	15	TRBJ2-7	CASSDPQLGRYEQYF
.	TRBV11-2	14	TRBJ1-4	CASSFGQFNEKLFF
many	TRBV28	14	TRBJ2-7	CASSLDGTRDEQYF
.	TRBV5-5	16	TRBJ2-3	CASSLIGIVSTDTQYF
.	TRBV19	14	TRBJ1-3	CASMARASGNTIYF
many	TRBV2	14	TRBJ1-2	CASSTTQGDYGYTF
.	TRBV7-2	15	TRBJ1-2	CASSPTRAGFNGYTF
.	TRBV29-1	13	TRBJ2-7	CSVVETPYYEQYF
once	TRBV10-2	16	TRBJ2-7	CASSGKKTSGSSEQYF
.	TRBV6-1	13	TRBJ2-3	CASSESTSDTQYF
.	TRBV15	14	TRBJ2-3	CATSRDSVGGTQYF
.	TRBV6-1	15	TRBJ2-5	CASPPGLAVQETQYF
once	TRBV18	15	TRBJ2-5	CASSPYLADQETQYF
.	TRBV7-2	15	TRBJ1-2	CASSLGQGDYYGYTF
.	TRBV19	12	TRBJ2-7	CASSIGPYEQYF
.	TRBV10-1	14	TRBJ2-3	CASSARAPQDTQYF
few	TRBV7-9	17	TRBJ1-1	CASSLSARGRRNTEAFF
.	TRBV7-8	16	TRBJ2-1	CASSFFSGSFYNEQFF
few	TRBV9	14	TRBJ2-2	CASSVDSGGGELFF
.	TRBV7-2	17	TRBJ1-2	CASSLKFGSQGDYGYTF
few	TRBV28	14	TRBJ1-5	CASSPPGVNQPQHF
.	TRBV27	15	TRBJ2-5	CASREQGGGQETQYF
few	TRBV7-2	14	TRBJ2-7	CASSLARDSYEQYF
.	TRBV20-1	11	TRBJ2-7	CSASGQTEQYF
.	TRBV19	14	TRBJ1-5	CASTGGGVWQPQHF
once	TRBV7-6	16	TRBJ2-7	CASSLSGGTGVGEQYF
.	TRBV9	15	TRBJ1-1	CASSVGLAKNTEAFF
.	TRBV2	14	TRBJ2-5	CASSVTSGQETQYF
once	TRBV19	15	TRBJ2-5	CASTSRGQFQETQYF
once	TRBV7-9	14	TRBJ2-5	CASSLSQLQETQYF
.	TRBV6-1	11	TRBJ2-3	CASSATDTQYF
few	TRBV19	14	TRBJ2-4	CASSGRDREGIQYF
.	TRBV27	16	TRBJ2-7	CASSLLGTGVGYEQYF
few	TRBV13	24	TRBJ1-2	CASSLGNEQGYWANLEKLNYGYTF
.	TRBV7-2	12	TRBJ2-1	CASSLVASEQFF
few	TRBV5-6	12	TRBJ2-2	CASSATGVKLFF
.	TRBV7-8	16	TRBJ2-3	CASSSRTSVGPDTQYF
.	TRBV6-1	14	TRBJ2-3	CASMALGRADTQYF
.	TRBV9	16	TRBJ1-2	CASSLTSQDRGYGYTF
.	TRBV7-2	15	TRBJ2-1	CASSLGLADHNEQFF
few	TRBV5-1	13	TRBJ2-7	CASSLGHLYEQYF
.	TRBV2	16	TRBJ2-5	CASSAGTSGRIETQYF
.	TRBV5-1	13	TRBJ2-2	CASSSSDTGELFF
.	TRBV5-6	15	TRBJ2-3	CASSLVRRDTDTQYF
.	TRBV7-3	13	TRBJ2-7	CASSLRGGHEQYF
.	TRBV9	14	TRBJ2-7	CASSVAEGSYEQYF
many	TRBV5-4	12	TRBJ2-7	CASSHTNKKQYF
.	TRBV19	15	TRBJ2-5	CASSISTYRGETQYF
few	TRBV19	14	TRBJ1-1	CASSLHRENTEAFF
.	TRBV29-1	14	TRBJ2-1	CSVAQVGAYNEQFF
.	TRBV7-8	17	TRBJ2-2	CASSLTSGGANTGELFF
many	TRBV5-6	15	TRBJ2-6	CASSLTGAGANVLTF